This T cell receptor beta chain comes out of a study of blood T cells in healthy people across ages. PBMCs were isolated at a quantity of at least 6 million per sample. The authors ran a second PCR of roughly 6 to 11 cycles using a sample-barcoded 5' primer and a J-beta primer mix. Template switching added a 12-random-nucleotide identifier to every cDNA molecule. TCRdb passed the 5' RACE reads through MiXCR, listing each CDR3 protein once. The sample yields 600,000 to 800,000 distinct CDR3 sequences, roughly half seen once. The origin of this receptor is a woman older than 75 in good health. The material sequenced was blood.

CDR3 loop: CASSSGRRTGVTDTQYF. The CDR3 DNA follows: TGCGCCAGCAGCTCGGGGAGAAGGACAGGGGTCACAGATACGCAGTATTTT. The gene calls are TRBV5-1 and TRBJ2-3, with 9 bases identical to TRBD1. With 3 bases clipped from V and 2 bases from J, the junction kept 10 bases outside the gene matches. Germline V gives CDR1 SGHRS, CDR2 YFSETQ. The CDR3 is 17 residues long. Combining the CDR3 with reference TRBV5-1 and TRBJ2-3 gives the whole variable domain KAGVTQTPRYLIKTRGQQVTLSCSPISGHRSVSWYQQTPGQGLQFLFEYFSETQRNKGNFPGRFSGRQFSNSRSEMNVSTLELGDSALYLCASSSGRRTGVTDTQYFGPGTRLTVL.